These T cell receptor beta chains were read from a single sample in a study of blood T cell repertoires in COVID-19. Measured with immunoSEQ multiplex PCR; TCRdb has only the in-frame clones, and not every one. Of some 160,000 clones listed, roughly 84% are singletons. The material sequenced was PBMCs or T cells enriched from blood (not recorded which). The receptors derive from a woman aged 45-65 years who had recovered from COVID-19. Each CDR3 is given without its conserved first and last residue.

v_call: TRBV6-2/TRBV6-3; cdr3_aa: ASSYSGLAGHSYEQY
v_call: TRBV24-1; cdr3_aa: ATSVGGFGYT
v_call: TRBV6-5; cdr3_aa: ASSNRVSGEQF
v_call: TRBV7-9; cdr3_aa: ASSFEGGQANEKLF
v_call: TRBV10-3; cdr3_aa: AIRDSRPSTDTQY
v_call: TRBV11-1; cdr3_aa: ASSLDGRGYEQY
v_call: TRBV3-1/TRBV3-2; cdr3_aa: ARIRGQGGYT
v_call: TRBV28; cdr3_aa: ASSLADSFDEQY
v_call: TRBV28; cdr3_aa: ASRPTGTGNTIY
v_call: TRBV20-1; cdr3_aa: SASQPLASYEQY
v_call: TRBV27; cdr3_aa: ASSSRGTEETQY
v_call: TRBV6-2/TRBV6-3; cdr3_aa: ASSYSGTYNEQF
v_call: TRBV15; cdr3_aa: ATSIAGGSHEQY
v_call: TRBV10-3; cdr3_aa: ASSVGGGGPEAF
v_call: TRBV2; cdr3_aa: ASRENQGERAF
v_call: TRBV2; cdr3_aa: ASSETGFQGEQF
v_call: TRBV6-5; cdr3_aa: ASSFRGTYGYT
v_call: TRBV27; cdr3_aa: ASSSQGTENSPLH
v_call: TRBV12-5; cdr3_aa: ASEADTGNSPLH
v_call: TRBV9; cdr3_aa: ASSVVSLAGTGELF
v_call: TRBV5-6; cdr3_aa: ASSPPSGAYNEQF
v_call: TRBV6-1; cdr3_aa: ASSEALFATGGSYEQY
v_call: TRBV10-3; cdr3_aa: AISLTGSADTQY
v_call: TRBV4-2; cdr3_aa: ASSLELQGTYGYT
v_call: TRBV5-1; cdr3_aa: ASSPGQGAYEQY
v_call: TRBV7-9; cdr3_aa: ASSFWHRSGNTIY
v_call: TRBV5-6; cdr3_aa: ASSGRQGTEQY
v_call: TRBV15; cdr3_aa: ATSLDRGNQPQH
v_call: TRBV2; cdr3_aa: ASGRAYGYT
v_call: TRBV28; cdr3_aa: ASSFTRDNEQF
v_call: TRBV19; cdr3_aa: ASSIDEGTGVSEQF